This TCR beta chain came from a study of human T cells and chemical hapten exposure. Study results and limitations: Sensitizing with DPC caused no change in TCRs above 1 in 1000 frequency. Every donor had alopecia, and their immune response may therefore differ from healthy people's.

As the library was built, unique molecular identifiers were attached to individual cDNA molecules. TCRdb used MiXCR to reprocess the RACE reads, holding one entry per CDR3 protein. This sample has around 40,000 distinct CDR3 sequences, with about 13% found just once. J was trimmed by 7 bases and V by 4 bases; bases with no gene match: 12. The germline V gene has CDR1 SGHRS and CDR2 YFSETQ. This CDR3 has 15 residues. Note on this clonotype: Its antigen remains unidentified.

Time point described: patch test 3, about 24 weeks after DPC sensitization. Sample treatment: therapeutic diphenylcyclopropenone sensitization with weekly scalp DPC. The starting material, unfractionated whole blood, was used for total RNA extraction. Patch tests were applied only after blood draws. The gene calls are TRBV5-1 and TRBJ2-7; TRBD2 aligns across 9 bases. The receptor was isolated from a woman between 35 and 50 years old with alopecia areata. Some clones in this sample may be carry-over from other donors' samples. The material sequenced was whole blood, taken in connection with sensitization to the hapten diphenylcyclopropenone (DPC). The DNA of the CDR3 is TGCGCCAGCAGCCCGGCCGGCGGGAGGGCTGGTGAGCAGTACTTC. Its translation: CASSPAGGRAGEQYF.